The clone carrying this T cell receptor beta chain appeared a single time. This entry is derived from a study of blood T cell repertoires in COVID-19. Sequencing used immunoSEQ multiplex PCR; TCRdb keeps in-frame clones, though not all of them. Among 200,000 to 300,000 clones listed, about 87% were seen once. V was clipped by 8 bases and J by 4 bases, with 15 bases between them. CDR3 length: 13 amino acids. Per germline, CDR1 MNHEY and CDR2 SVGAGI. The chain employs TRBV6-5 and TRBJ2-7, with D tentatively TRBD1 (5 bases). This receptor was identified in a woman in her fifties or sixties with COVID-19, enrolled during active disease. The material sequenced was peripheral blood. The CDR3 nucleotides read TGTGCCAGCGTCCGTCAGGGCCAGTACGAGCAGTACTTC. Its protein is CASVRQGQYEQYF.